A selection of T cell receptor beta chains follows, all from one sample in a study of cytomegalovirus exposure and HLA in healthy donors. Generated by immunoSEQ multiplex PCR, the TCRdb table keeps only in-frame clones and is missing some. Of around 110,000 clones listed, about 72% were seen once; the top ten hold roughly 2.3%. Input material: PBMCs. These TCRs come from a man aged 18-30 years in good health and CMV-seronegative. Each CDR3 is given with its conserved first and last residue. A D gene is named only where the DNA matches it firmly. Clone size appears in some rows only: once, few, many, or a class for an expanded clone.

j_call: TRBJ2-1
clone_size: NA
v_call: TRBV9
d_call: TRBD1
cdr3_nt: TGTGCCAGCAGCGTAGGGGACAGGGTTAATGAGCAGTTCTTC
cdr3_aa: CASSVGDRVNEQFF

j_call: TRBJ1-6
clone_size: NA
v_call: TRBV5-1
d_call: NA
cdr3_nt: TGCGCCAGCAGCTTAACAGGGACGGGTGCAAATTCACCCCTCCACTTT
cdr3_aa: CASSLTGTGANSPLHF

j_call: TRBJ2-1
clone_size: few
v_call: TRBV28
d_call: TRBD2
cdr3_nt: TGTGCCAGCAGTCGGACTAGCGGGGGGTACAATGAGCAGTTCTTC
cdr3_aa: CASSRTSGGYNEQFF

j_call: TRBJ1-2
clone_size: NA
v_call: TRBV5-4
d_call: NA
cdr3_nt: TGTGCCAGCAGCCGCACCACGGATGGCTACACCTTC
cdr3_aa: CASSRTTDGYTF

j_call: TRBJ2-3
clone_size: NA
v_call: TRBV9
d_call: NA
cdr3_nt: TGTGCCAGCAGCGTAGACACGGGGAGAACGGGGGATACGCAGTATTTT
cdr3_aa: CASSVDTGRTGDTQYF

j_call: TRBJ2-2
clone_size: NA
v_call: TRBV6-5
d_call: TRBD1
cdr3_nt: TGTGCCAGCAGACAGGGGGCCGGAGGCCCCGGGGAGCTGTTTTTT
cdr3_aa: CASRQGAGGPGELFF

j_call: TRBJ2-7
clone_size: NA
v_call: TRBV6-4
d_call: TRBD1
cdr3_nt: TGTGCCAGCAGTGACTTAAGGGGGACAGGGAGGTCCTACGAGCAGTACTTC
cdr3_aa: CASSDLRGTGRSYEQYF

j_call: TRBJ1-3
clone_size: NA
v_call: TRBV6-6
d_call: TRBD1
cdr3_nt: TGTGCCAGCAGTGGTACAGGGGTCTCTGGAAACACCATATATTTT
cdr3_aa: CASSGTGVSGNTIYF

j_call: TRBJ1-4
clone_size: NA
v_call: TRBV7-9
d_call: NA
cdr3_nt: NA
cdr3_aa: CASSFGGGAPVF

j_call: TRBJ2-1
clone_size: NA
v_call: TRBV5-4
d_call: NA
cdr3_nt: TGTGCCAGCACCGCCACAGGAGCCCCCTACAATGAGCAGTTCTTC
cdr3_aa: CASTATGAPYNEQFF

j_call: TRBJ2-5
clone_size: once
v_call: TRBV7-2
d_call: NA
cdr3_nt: TGTGCCAGCAGCTTAATCACAGGGTGGGAGACCCAGTACTTC
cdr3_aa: CASSLITGWETQYF

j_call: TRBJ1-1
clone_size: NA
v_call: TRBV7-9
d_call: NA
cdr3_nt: TGTGCCACCCGCTGGACACCCGGGCGGATGAACACTGAAGCTTTCTTT
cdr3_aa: CATRWTPGRMNTEAFF

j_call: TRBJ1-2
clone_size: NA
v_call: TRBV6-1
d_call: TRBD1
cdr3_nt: TGTGCCAGCTCTCTCGGGACAGGGGGCAGTGGCTACACCTTC
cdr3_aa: CASSLGTGGSGYTF

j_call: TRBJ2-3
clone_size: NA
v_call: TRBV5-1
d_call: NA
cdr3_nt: TGCGCCAGCAGCTTGGTCTACGACACAGATACGCAGTATTTT
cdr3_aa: CASSLVYDTDTQYF

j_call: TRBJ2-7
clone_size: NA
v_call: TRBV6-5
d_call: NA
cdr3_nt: TGTGCCAGCAGTTACTCGTGGGCCCACTCCTCCTACGAGCAGTACTTC
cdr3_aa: CASSYSWAHSSYEQYF

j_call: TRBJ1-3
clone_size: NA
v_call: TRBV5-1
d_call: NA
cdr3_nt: TGCGCCAGCAGCGTATTATCTGGAAACACCATATATTTT
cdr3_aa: CASSVLSGNTIYF

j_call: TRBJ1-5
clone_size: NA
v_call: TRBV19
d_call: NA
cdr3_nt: TGTGCCAGTAGTACTAGCCGGGACAATCAGCCCCAGCATTTT
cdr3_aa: CASSTSRDNQPQHF

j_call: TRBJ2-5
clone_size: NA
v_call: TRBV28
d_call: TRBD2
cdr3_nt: TGTGCCAGCAGTCTGATAAGCGGGGGGGTAAAAGAGACCCAGTACTTC
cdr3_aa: CASSLISGGVKETQYF

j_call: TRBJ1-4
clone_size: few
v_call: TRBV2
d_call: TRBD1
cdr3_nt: TGTGCCAGCAGTCAGACAGGGAGGGAAAAACTGTTTTTT
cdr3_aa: CASSQTGREKLFF

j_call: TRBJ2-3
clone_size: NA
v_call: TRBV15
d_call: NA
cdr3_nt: TGTGCCACCAGCAGCCTGGGGAGAATTAGCACAGATACGCAGTATTTT
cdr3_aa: CATSSLGRISTDTQYF

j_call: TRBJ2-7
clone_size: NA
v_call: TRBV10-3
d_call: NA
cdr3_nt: TGTGCCATCAGTGTGGCAGGGGATCGATCCTACGAGCAGTACTTC
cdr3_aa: CAISVAGDRSYEQYF

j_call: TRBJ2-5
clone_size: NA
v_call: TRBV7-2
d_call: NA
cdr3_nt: TGTGCCAGCAGCTTAGTACGAGAACAAGAGACCCAGTACTTC
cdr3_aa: CASSLVREQETQYF

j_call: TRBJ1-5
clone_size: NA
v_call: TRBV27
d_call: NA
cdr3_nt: TGTGCCAGCAGTCCGAGGACAGATCATCAGCCCCAGCATTTT
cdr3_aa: CASSPRTDHQPQHF